Below, 3 T cell receptor beta chains from the same sample are listed, as sequenced in a study of T cell responses to AZD1222 COVID-19 vaccine. The data were produced by immunoSEQ multiplex PCR, yet TCRdb's version contains in-frame clones alone and is incomplete. The table records about 140,000 clones, more than 85% of them present only once. The specimen was peripheral blood, collected on day 0 of AZD1222 vaccination. The origin of the receptors is an adult in good health.

The chain uses TRBV27 and TRBJ2-7; D is undetermined. CDR3 length: 12 residues. The V gene's germline CDR1 is MNHEY and CDR2 SMNVEV (reference sequence). With 5 bases removed from V and 3 bases from J, the gap between germline ends came to 8 bases. The CDR3 loop reads CASSPLGYEQYF. The CDR3 DNA sequence: TGTGCCAGCAGTCCCTTGGGCTACGAGCAGTACTTC.

The chain employs TRBV2 and TRBJ2-3; TRBD1 matches 8 bases. Trimming took 5 bases from V and 2 from J; bases not matched to a gene: 6. The CDR3 is 15 residues long. The germline gives CDR1 SNHLY, CDR2 FYNNEI. For the CDR3, the DNA is TGTGCCAGCAGTATCCGGGACAGGACCACAGATACGCAGTATTTT. Its translation: CASSIRDRTTDTQYF.

J is TRBJ2-7 and V is TRBV4-3; D possibly corresponds to TRBD1 (6 bases). The length of the CDR3 is 16 residues. The V end was cut by 0 bases, the J end by 0 bases, with 12 bases between. The germline gives CDR1 LGHNA, CDR2 YSLEER. CDR3 sequence (DNA): TGCGCCAGCAGCCAAGATGGGGGCCCTAACTCCTACGAGCAGTACTTC. Protein sequence: CASSQDGGPNSYEQYF.